A single sample gave rise to the 15 T cell receptor beta chains below, sequenced in a study of beta chain features in type 1 diabetes. General study findings and limits: Patients with Type 1 diabetes showed moderately but significantly shorter TCRB CDR3s in all four CD4+ subsets.

Investigators reverse transcribed all isolated RNA, so they sequenced expressed TCRB transcripts. Produced via immunoSEQ multiplex PCR; TCRdb's table is partial and in-frame only. The table includes about 740,000 clones, 10% to 15% detected once. No antigens are known for them. The sequenced sample consisted of naive CD4+ T cells from blood. The receptors come from a man between 18 and 29 years old with type 1 diabetes.

With respect to this clone: This sample also contains other DNA sequences that code for the same CDR3. The rearrangement links TRBV28 to TRBJ1-5; D gene ambiguous. Germline lookup yields CDR1 MDHEN and CDR2 SYDVKM. V lost 6 bases and J lost 5, with 8 bases in between. CDR3 length: 12 residues. CDR3 residues: CASRSGDQPQHF. The CDR3 DNA is TGTGCCAGCAGGTCCGGAGATCAGCCCCAGCATTTT. The full variable domain, its missing parts supplied by reference TRBV28 and TRBJ1-5, is DVKVTQSSRYLVKRTGEKVFLECVQDMDHENMFWYRQDPGLGLRLIYFSYDVKMKEKGDIPEGYSVSREKKERFSLILESASTNQTSMYLCASRSGDQPQHFGDGTRLSIL.

The V call is TRBV10-3, the J call TRBJ2-7; possible D gene TRBD2, 5 bases. Germline V gene data show CDR1 as ENHRY and CDR2 as SYGVKD. The V and J ends lost 8 bases and 4 bases respectively, with 9 bases between them. The CDR3 runs to 11 residues. The CDR3 nucleotides are TGTGCCATCCAAGAGCGGTACGAGCAGTACTTC. This encodes CAIQERYEQYF.

This clone has more than one count but fewer than ten. The chain carries TRBV6-6 and TRBJ2-2, with TRBD1 matching 9 bases. Per the germline V gene, CDR1 is MNHNY and CDR2 is SVGAGI (reference sequence). The V segment lost 2 bases and the J segment 1 base; nucleotides outside the gene matches: 2. The CDR3 length is 16 residues. The CDR3 region is CASSYRTGVNTGELFF. The CDR3 bases are TGTGCCAGCAGTTACCGGACAGGGGTGAACACCGGGGAGCTGTTTTTT.

The chain uses TRBV5-1 and TRBJ2-2; 8 bases agree with TRBD2. The ends lost 3 bases at V and 0 bases at J; junction bases unmatched: 1. CDR1 is SGHRS and CDR2 is YFSETQ in the germline V gene. The CDR3 runs 15 residues. CDR3 sequence: CASSYSGANTGELFF. CDR3 in DNA: TGCGCCAGCAGCTATAGCGGGGCGAACACCGGGGAGCTGTTTTTT.

J is TRBJ1-1 and V is TRBV6-1; perhaps TRBD1 as D (5 bases). This CDR3 is built from 15 residues. Germline V lookup: CDR1 MNHNS, CDR2 SASEGT. The V end lost 4 bases, the J end lost 4 bases, and 16 bases lay between the germline ends. The CDR3 DNA reads TGTGCCAGCAGTGTTCCGCAGGGATGGGGCACTGAAGCTTTCTTT. Its translation is CASSVPQGWGTEAFF.

The chain couples TRBV30 to TRBJ2-7, with D possibly matching TRBD1 (6 bases). The CDR3 length is 13 residues. Trimming removed 2 bases at V and 2 bases at J, with 10 bases between. The germline CDR1 and CDR2 sequences are GTSNPN and SVGIG (reference sequence). CDR3 sequence: CAWSPGQTYEQYF. CDR3 DNA: TGTGCCTGGAGTCCTGGACAGACCTACGAGCAGTACTTC.

This clone appeared a few times. The genes are TRBV5-4 and TRBJ1-2; D not certain. CDR3 size: 15 residues. Germline CDR1 and CDR2: SGHNT and YYREEE (reference sequence). V shed 0 bases and J shed 6 bases, with 15 bases lying between them. CDR3 DNA sequence: TGTGCCAGCAGCTTGGGACACTCTACGACGCATGGCTACACCTTC. This sequence encodes CASSLGHSTTHGYTF.

There are a few counts of this clone. At one boundary the junction diverges from the germline segment, which might be a read error. The chain combines TRBV7-7 with TRBJ2-5; possibly TRBD1 for D (5 bases). CDR1 and CDR2 from the germline V gene are SSHAT and FNYEAQ (reference sequence). The CDR3 has 14 residues. CDR3 in amino acids: CASSLVQGQETQYF. The CDR3, as DNA: TGTGCTAGCAGCTTAGTGCAGGGCCAAGAGACCCAGTACTTC.

The chain recombines TRBV7-8 with TRBJ2-4; D unclear. The CDR3 runs 19 residues. From germline, CDR1 is SGHVS and CDR2 FQNEAQ. V lost 1 base to trimming and J lost 0 bases, with 19 bases between them. CDR3 sequence (DNA): TGTGCCAGCAGCTTAGACGTTCGCCTGCCTGGGATAGCCAAAAACATTCAGTACTTC. Translated, it gives CASSLDVRLPGIAKNIQYF.

This clone has more than one count but fewer than ten. The chain is built from TRBV29-1 and TRBJ2-7; D gene uncertain. Germline CDR1 SQVTM, CDR2 ANQGSEA. The CDR3 is made up of 12 amino acids. Trimming took 4 bases from V and 2 from J, leaving 9 bases between them. The CDR3 protein is CSVAAGAYEQYF. The CDR3, as DNA: TGCAGCGTTGCGGCCGGAGCCTACGAGCAGTACTTC.

The sample holds a few counts of this clone. This sequence joins TRBV28 and TRBJ2-4, with TRBD1 matching over 10 bases. The CDR3 covers 13 residues. The germline CDR1 and CDR2 sequences are MDHEN and SYDVKM. V lost 4 bases, J lost 14 bases, and 8 bases stayed unmatched. The CDR3 reads CASSSGQGGLKYF. The CDR3 DNA reads as TGTGCCAGCAGTTCCGGACAGGGGGGTTTGAAGTACTTC.

This sequence joins TRBV19 and TRBJ2-5; D possibly corresponds to TRBD2 (6 bases). The J call is doubtful: the DNA matches TRBJ2-7 better. Germline CDR1 and CDR2: LNHDA and SQIVND (reference sequence). The CDR3 totals 14 residues. CDR3 residues: CASSTPGTSYEQYF. The CDR3 DNA reads as TGTGCCAGTAGTACCCCAGGGACTTCCTACGAGCAGTACTTC.

The chain's CDR3 is CAWMGQQEAFF. The DNA of the CDR3 is TGTGCCTGGATGGGACAACAGGAAGCTTTCTTT. V usage is TRBV30 and J usage is TRBJ1-1; tentatively, D is TRBD1 (6 bases). From germline, CDR1 is GTSNPN and CDR2 SVGIG (reference sequence). Trimming removed 4 bases from V and 8 bases from J, with 11 bases in between. The CDR3 spans 11 residues.

Concerning this clone: The same CDR3 also results from other DNA sequences found in this sample. This sequence joins TRBV5-1 and TRBJ2-3; TRBD1 matches 7 bases. There are 15 residues in the CDR3. Germline trimming cut 3 bases from V and 0 bases from J; bases unmatched to any gene: 4. Germline loops: CDR1 SGHRS, CDR2 YFSETQ. CDR3 DNA sequence: TGCGCCAGCAGCTCAGGACAGGCAAGCACAGATACGCAGTATTTT. Protein: CASSSGQASTDTQYF.

The sample holds a few counts of this clone. The rearrangement links TRBV10-3 to TRBJ2-5; 11 nucleotides align to TRBD1. The CDR3 sequence is 14 residues long. V lost 9 bases and J lost 3; bases outside the gene matches: 6. The germline V gene has CDR1 ENHRY and CDR2 SYGVKD. CDR3 DNA: TGTGCCATATCGGACAGGGGGCACGAAGAGACCCAGTACTTC. Protein product: CAISDRGHEETQYF.